One and the same sample provided the 30 T cell receptor beta chains below, sequenced in a study of T cells in Graves' hyperthyroidism and ophthalmopathy. What was amplified from RNA transcripts were TCR beta CDR3 regions. The HTBI primer set was used in a first-round RT-PCR of the TCR CDR3. Each CDR3 protein gets one entry after TCRdb re-called the multiplex PCR reads with MiXCR. The sample shows hundreds of thousands of distinct CDR3 sequences, more than 12% of them seen only once. Sequenced: blood. Every receptor here comes from a woman between 45 and 65 years old with Graves' ophthalmopathy.

This clonotype has just a few counts. The J gene is TRBJ2-7, the V gene TRBV25-1, with unresolved D. This CDR3 is built from 11 residues. Trimming removed 0 bases at V and 6 bases at J, with 3 bases between. Germline V gives CDR1 MGHDK, CDR2 SYGVNS. The CDR3 nucleotides read TGTGCCAGCAGTGAATATACCGAGCAGTACTTC. Translation gives CASSEYTEQYF.

The gene calls are TRBV20-1 and TRBJ2-1; 7 nucleotides match TRBD2. Germline CDR1 reads DFQATT; CDR2 reads SNEGSKA (reference sequence). The CDR3 extends over 15 amino acids. CDR3: CSAGLIAIPYNEQFF. The CDR3 DNA follows: TGCAGCGCGGGACTAATCGCTATCCCCTACAATGAGCAGTTCTTC.

Concerning this clonotype: One end of the junction does not line up with germline, which may come from a read error. The chain joins TRBV28 to TRBJ2-7, with a tentative D call TRBD1 (6 bases). CDR1 and CDR2 (germline): MDHEN, SYDVKM. The CDR3 spans 11 residues. CDR3 nucleotide sequence: TGTGCCAGCAGTGGCAGGGGTCGTATGGGCTTC. This sequence encodes CASSGRGRMGF.

The chain combines TRBV12-3 or TRBV12-4 with TRBJ1-5, with 9 bases matching TRBD1. The junction had 6 bases not matched to a gene; V was cut back by 3 bases and J by 0 bases. There are 17 residues in the CDR3. For the CDR3, the DNA is TGTGCCAGCAGTTTCGGGGGGACAGGGAGTAGCAATCAGCCCCAGCATTTT. The encoded protein is CASSFGGTGSSNQPQHF.

This clonotype was seen more than once but under ten times. This chain uses TRBV10-3 with TRBJ2-2; 12 nucleotides match TRBD1. Losses at the gene ends were 5 bases for V and 5 bases for J; bases not matched to a gene: 6. Per the germline V gene, CDR1 is ENHRY and CDR2 is SYGVKD. The CDR3 totals 16 residues. The CDR3 nucleotides are TGTGCCATCAGTCGGGACAGGGGGCGTGGGACCGGGGAGCTGTTTTTT. The encoded protein is CAISRDRGRGTGELFF.

The table lists this clonotype with a few counts. This rearrangement joins TRBV7-2 to TRBJ2-7; 8 bases align to TRBD1. V shed 5 bases and J 3 bases; nucleotides not matched to a gene: 6. This CDR3 region has 14 residues. Germline CDR1 reads SGHTA; CDR2 reads FQGNSA. CDR3 DNA sequence: TGTGCCAGCAGCATTGGACAGGGAGGCTACGAGCAGTACTTC. Amino acid sequence: CASSIGQGGYEQYF.

In this sample, this clonotype turned up many times. The chain couples TRBV6-2 or TRBV6-3 to TRBJ2-3; 9 positions match TRBD2. This CDR3 is 14 amino acids long. Losses at the gene ends were 9 bases for V and 3 bases for J; bases not matched to a gene: 7. Looked up from germline, CDR1 is MNHEY and CDR2 is SVGEGT. This CDR3 is CASRGGRDTDTQYF. The CDR3 DNA follows: TGTGCCAGTCGAGGCGGGAGGGATACAGATACGCAGTATTTT.

The V call is TRBV7-6, the J call TRBJ2-1, with TRBD2 matching over 7 bases. The length of the CDR3 is 16 residues. The V segment lost 1 base and the J segment 7 bases; nucleotides outside the gene matches: 10. Germline V CDR1 and CDR2: SGHVS, FNYEAQ. The CDR3 region has the DNA TGTGCCAGCAGCTTAGGGGGCTCGACTAGCAGGAATGAGCAGTTCTTC. Translating it yields CASSLGGSTSRNEQFF.

The sample holds many counts of this clonotype. The J gene is TRBJ2-5, the V gene TRBV7-9, with TRBD2 matching 7 bases. V dropped 5 bases and J dropped 7; count of bases not matched to a gene: 10. The CDR3 spans 14 residues. Germline loops: CDR1 SEHNR, CDR2 FQNEAQ (reference sequence). The DNA of the CDR3 is TGTGCCAGCAGCCCGATACGGGGGGAGGGGACCCAGTACTTC. Protein: CASSPIRGEGTQYF.

This clonotype has a count of ten or more. The V gene is TRBV18, the J gene TRBJ1-4, with 7 bases matching TRBD1. V was pared by 3 bases and J by 7 bases, with 5 bases of the junction left unmatched. The CDR3 runs 14 residues. The germline V gene encodes CDR1 KGHSH and CDR2 LQKENI. CDR3 amino acids: CASSPGTAIEKLFF. The CDR3 DNA sequence: TGTGCCAGCTCACCCGGGACAGCGATTGAAAAACTGTTTTTT.

This clonotype came up once. The chain carries TRBV19 and TRBJ2-1; a weak D match, TRBD2 (6 bases). In germline, CDR1 is LNHDA, CDR2 SQIVND (reference sequence). The CDR3 totals 15 residues. V was trimmed by 3 bases and J by 9 bases, leaving 18 bases between them. The CDR3 sequence is CASSIARRAESEQFF. The CDR3 DNA sequence: TGTGCCAGTAGTATTGCCAGGAGGGCAGAATCTGAGCAGTTCTTC.

This clonotype was seen ten or more times. The chain combines TRBV5-1 with TRBJ2-2; the D is unclear. Trimming took 3 bases from V and 6 from J, leaving 12 bases between them. Germline CDR1 SGHRS, CDR2 YFSETQ. The CDR3 has 14 residues. The CDR3 is CASSSAGVPGELFF. CDR3 DNA sequence: TGCGCCAGCAGCTCCGCTGGCGTCCCCGGGGAGCTGTTTTTT.

This clonotype showed up many times. V is TRBV27 and J is TRBJ2-3; TRBD1 aligns across 7 bases. The CDR3 extends over 14 amino acids. The V gene end was trimmed by 0 bases and the J gene end by 6 bases; junction bases not matched to a gene: 3. From germline, CDR1 is MNHEY and CDR2 SMNVEV (reference sequence). This chain's CDR3 is CASSLSLTGDTQYF. In DNA, the CDR3 is TGTGCCAGCAGTTTATCCCTGACAGGGGATACGCAGTATTTT.

Many counts were recorded for this clonotype. The gene calls are TRBV7-2 and TRBJ1-3; no clear D gene. V lost 1 base and J lost 0, with 7 bases in between. This CDR3 spans 15 amino acids. Germline values: CDR1 SGHTA, CDR2 FQGNSA. The DNA of the CDR3 is TGTGCCAGCAGCTTAGTAGGCAGCTCTGGAAACACCATATATTTT. Protein product: CASSLVGSSGNTIYF.

This clonotype was detected only a few times. This chain uses TRBV4-1 with TRBJ1-2; the D is unclear. The V gene's germline CDR1 is MGHRA and CDR2 YSYEKL. The CDR3 is 15 amino acids. V lost 0 bases and J 7 bases, leaving 15 bases between the germline ends. The CDR3: CASSQDSFTIAGYTF. CDR3 in DNA: TGCGCCAGCAGCCAAGATAGTTTTACCATAGCTGGCTACACCTTC.

This chain joins TRBV7-8 and TRBJ2-1; TRBD1 aligns across 8 bases. Trimming at V came to 5 bases and at J to 5 bases, leaving 5 bases not matched to a gene. The CDR3 consists of 14 residues. Germline loops: CDR1 SGHVS, CDR2 FQNEAQ. CDR3 in DNA: TGTGCCAGCAGCCTGCGGGACAGGCACAATGAGCAGTTCTTC. This translates into CASSLRDRHNEQFF.

V gene TRBV5-1 combines with J gene TRBJ2-6, with 7 positions matching TRBD1. Germline V gene sequence: CDR1 SGHRS, CDR2 YFSETQ. This CDR3 spans 17 amino acids. The V and J ends lost 7 bases and 4 bases, in that order; junction bases with no gene match: 14. CDR3 DNA: TGCGCCAGCCAGTCCTGGGACAGCAAGGCCGGGGCCAACGTCCTGACTTTC. Translated: CASQSWDSKAGANVLTF.

This clonotype was observed a few times. The chain links TRBV29-1 to TRBJ2-2; 8 nucleotides agree with TRBD1. Germline V gene lookup returns CDR1 SQVTM and CDR2 ANQGSEA. CDR3 size: 16 residues. V dropped 0 bases and J dropped 6; count of bases not matched to a gene: 9. CDR3 protein: CSVEDRGLHNPGELFF. For the CDR3, the DNA is TGCAGCGTTGAAGACAGGGGGCTTCATAATCCCGGGGAGCTGTTTTTT.

This clonotype has ten or more counts. The J gene is TRBJ2-3, the V gene TRBV15; TRBD2 aligns across 9 bases. Per germline, CDR1 LNHNV and CDR2 YYDKDF (reference sequence). With 0 bases clipped from V and 2 bases from J, the junction kept 6 bases outside the gene matches. The CDR3 runs 17 residues. The CDR3 sequence: CATSREKREVITDTQYF. The CDR3, as DNA: TGTGCCACCAGCAGAGAAAAGCGGGAGGTGATCACAGATACGCAGTATTTT.

The rearrangement links TRBV24-1 to TRBJ1-1; the D is unclear. The germline V and J ends were trimmed by 9 bases and 2 bases, with 12 bases remaining between them. Germline V gene lookup returns CDR1 KGHDR and CDR2 SFDVKD. The CDR3 totals 13 residues. The DNA of the CDR3 is TGTGCCACCGCCTCTAGGCTCAACACTGAAGCTTTCTTT. The encoded protein is CATASRLNTEAFF.

The rearrangement links TRBV4-2 to TRBJ2-7, with TRBD2 identical over 9 bases. CDR1 is LGHNA and CDR2 is YNFKEQ in the germline V gene. The CDR3 sequence is 15 residues long. J gave up 6 bases and V 0 bases, and 6 bases lay outside the gene matches. Written as DNA, the CDR3 is TGTGCCAGCAGCCAAGATCGGCTAGCGGGACTCGAGCAGTACTTC. This codes for CASSQDRLAGLEQYF.

Ten or more counts support this clonotype. CDR3 in amino acids: CASRPQGLPSYEQYF. The CDR3 bases are TGTGCCAGCAGACCCCAGGGCCTCCCTAGCTACGAGCAGTACTTC. V is TRBV6-1 and J is TRBJ2-7; maybe TRBD1 (5 bases). V lost 6 bases and J lost 3, with 18 bases in between. The V gene's germline CDR1 is MNHNS and CDR2 SASEGT. The CDR3 totals 15 residues.

This clonotype was counted many times. The chain employs TRBV24-1 and TRBJ2-1, with 7 bases aligning to TRBD2. Germline V gives CDR1 KGHDR, CDR2 SFDVKD. Unmatched junction bases numbered 13, after V lost 4 bases and J lost 2 bases. This CDR3 is built from 18 residues. The CDR3 region has the DNA TGTGCCACCAGTGACCCGGGGAGGGGTGGTGCGGCCTACAATGAGCAGTTCTTC. It translates to CATSDPGRGGAAYNEQFF.

This clonotype has at least ten counts. The V call is TRBV20-1, the J call TRBJ2-7; 10 bases align to TRBD2. Germline V gene data show CDR1 as DFQATT and CDR2 as SNEGSKA (reference sequence). After removal of 0 bases from V and 5 bases from J, the junction contained 7 bases not matched to a gene. The CDR3 sequence is 15 residues long. The CDR3 region is CSARDRAGGYHEQYF. The CDR3 nucleotides read TGCAGTGCTAGAGATAGAGCGGGAGGGTACCACGAGCAGTACTTC.

The sample holds many counts of this clonotype. CDR3 residues: CASSSSSMTYEQYF. The CDR3 DNA follows: TGTGCCAGCAGCTCTAGTTCCATGACCTACGAGCAGTACTTC. The chain employs TRBV11-2 and TRBJ2-7, with D uncertain. V lost 4 bases and J 2 bases, leaving 12 bases between the germline ends. There are 14 residues in the CDR3. Germline CDR1 SGHAT, CDR2 FQNNGV.

This clonotype has ten or more counts. The V gene is TRBV2, the J gene TRBJ2-2; D gene uncertain. Looked up from germline, CDR1 is SNHLY and CDR2 is FYNNEI. The V end lost 5 bases, the J end lost 1 base, and 8 bases lay between the germline ends. This CDR3 region has 14 residues. In nucleotides, the CDR3 is TGTGCCAGCAGTAACAGCGTGAACACCGGGGAGCTGTTTTTT. Protein product: CASSNSVNTGELFF.

This clonotype was counted ten times or more. This chain connects TRBV20-1 to TRBJ2-1; D gene unclear. In germline, CDR1 is DFQATT, CDR2 SNEGSKA (reference sequence). V lost 4 bases and J lost 8, with 9 bases in between. This CDR3 region has 11 residues. The CDR3 DNA reads as TGCAGTGCTATTAGAATCGATGAGCAGTTCTTC. It is translated as CSAIRIDEQFF.

The genes are TRBV28 and TRBJ2-1; TRBD2 might be the D (5 bases). The ends were cut back, 8 bases at V and 12 bases at J, with 23 bases in the middle. Germline assignment: CDR1 MDHEN and CDR2 SYDVKM. The CDR3 extends over 14 amino acids. CDR3: CASGTSGVPRRQFF. CDR3 nucleotides: TGTGCCAGCGGAACTTCCGGGGTCCCACGAAGGCAGTTCTTC.

The rearrangement uses TRBV7-9 and TRBJ1-2, with D maybe TRBD1 (6 bases). V was shortened by 0 bases and J by 6 bases, with 8 bases between the two germline ends. Germline CDR1 SEHNR, CDR2 FQNEAQ (reference sequence). This CDR3 spans 13 amino acids. The CDR3 is CASSLAGAHGYTF. The DNA of the CDR3 is TGTGCCAGCAGCTTAGCGGGGGCCCATGGCTACACCTTC.

This clonotype appeared a few times. The gene calls are TRBV19 and TRBJ2-1; 11 bases match TRBD2. The CDR3 consists of 15 residues. Germline assignment: CDR1 LNHDA and CDR2 SQIVND (reference sequence). J lost 9 bases, V lost 6 bases, and 10 bases had no gene match. CDR3 sequence: CASSPRLAGPSEQFF. The DNA of the CDR3 is TGTGCCAGTAGCCCCCGACTAGCGGGACCCTCTGAGCAGTTCTTC.